This T cell receptor (beta chain) was sequenced during a study of cytomegalovirus exposure and HLA in healthy donors. In the study overall: Unique TCR beta sequences numbering about 100 million came from 150 million to 200 million T cells in an earlier analysis. Study findings and constraints: Later on, analysis showed that most CMV-associated TCR beta chains appeared to be HLA-restricted. Within the data, a cluster of highly shared sequence variants was likely a sequencing artifact.

Researchers ran the PCR with 60 Vbeta and 13 Jbeta primers. Only in-frame clones appear in the TCRdb table, and some are missing; sequencing was by immunoSEQ multiplex PCR. The sample has 150,000 to 200,000 clones, roughly four fifths seen once. Donors had nominal health at sampling but likely had unrecorded immune exposures. With regard to this clone: Its antigen is not identified.

V lost 4 bases to trimming and J lost 7 bases; unmatched junction nucleotides: 9. CDR3 size: 15 residues. Germline V gene lookup returns CDR1 SGHVS and CDR2 FNYEAQ. The chain has TRBV7-6 and TRBJ2-1; 8 bases map to TRBD1. The clonotype originates from a woman under 40 in good health and CMV-seropositive. Input material: PBMCs. CDR3 DNA: TGTGCCAGCAGCTATACGACAGGGGTGGCAAATGAGCAGTTCTTC. Protein sequence: CASSYTTGVANEQFF.